This is a list of T cell receptor beta chains from one sample in a study of blood T cell repertoires in COVID-19. The protocol was immunoSEQ multiplex PCR, while the TCRdb copy is restricted to in-frame clones and leaves out a portion. In the table there are some 48,000 clones, 75% to 90% of which are singletons. Specimen: peripheral blood. Source of these receptors: a human donor with acute or convalescent COVID-19. The donor label of this sample is uncertain. The CDR3 runs from the conserved cysteine through the conserved F or W. Fields, in order: D gene, V gene, CDR3 length, clone size, J gene, CDR3 DNA, CDR3 protein. A D gene is named only where the DNA matches it firmly. Size is omitted from some rows. Given values are once, few, many or a class for expanded clones.

d_call: .; v_call: TRBV11-2; cdr3_length: 15; clone_size: .; j_call: TRBJ1-3; cdr3_nt: TGTGCCAGCAGCTTAGAGGGCCGCGGGGAGGACACCATATATTTT; cdr3_aa: CASSLEGRGEDTIYF
d_call: TRBD2; v_call: TRBV4-3; cdr3_length: 16; clone_size: few; j_call: TRBJ2-1; cdr3_nt: TGCGCCAGCAGCCAGGAACCGGGACTAGCGGGAGGCCAGCAGTTCTTC; cdr3_aa: CASSQEPGLAGGQQFF
d_call: TRBD1; v_call: TRBV24-1; cdr3_length: 17; clone_size: few; j_call: TRBJ2-5; cdr3_nt: TGTGCCACCAGTGATTTGGGACAGGGGCGGCGGCAAGAGACCCAGTACTTC; cdr3_aa: CATSDLGQGRRQETQYF
d_call: TRBD1; v_call: TRBV18; cdr3_length: 14; clone_size: .; j_call: TRBJ1-2; cdr3_nt: TGTGCCAGCTCACCAGGGACAGATTTAGGGGGCTACACCTTC; cdr3_aa: CASSPGTDLGGYTF
d_call: .; v_call: TRBV12-1; cdr3_length: 15; clone_size: .; j_call: TRBJ1-1; cdr3_nt: TGTGCCAGCAGCTTTGCGAGGAAAGAGAACACTGAAGCTTTCTTT; cdr3_aa: CASSFARKENTEAFF
d_call: TRBD1; v_call: TRBV4-1; cdr3_length: 19; clone_size: .; j_call: TRBJ1-1; cdr3_nt: TGCGCCAGCAGCCAAGATACATTTCGATCTGGACAGGAGGACACTGAAGCTTTCTTT; cdr3_aa: CASSQDTFRSGQEDTEAFF
d_call: .; v_call: TRBV4-1; cdr3_length: 15; clone_size: .; j_call: TRBJ1-6; cdr3_nt: TGCGCCAGCAGCCAAGATACAGCCCCGGGGTTACCCCTCCACTTT; cdr3_aa: CASSQDTAPGLPLHF
d_call: .; v_call: TRBV7-2; cdr3_length: 15; clone_size: few; j_call: TRBJ2-1; cdr3_nt: TGTGCCAGCAGCTTAGCAGCGGGCGCCTACAATGAGCAGTTCTTC; cdr3_aa: CASSLAAGAYNEQFF
d_call: .; v_call: TRBV7-9; cdr3_length: 13; clone_size: few; j_call: TRBJ1-2; cdr3_nt: TGTGCCAGCAGCTTCAGGGGAGACTATGGCTACACCTTC; cdr3_aa: CASSFRGDYGYTF
d_call: TRBD1; v_call: TRBV25-1; cdr3_length: 13; clone_size: .; j_call: TRBJ1-1; cdr3_nt: TGTGCCAGCAGAGGACAGGGGGACACTGAAGCTTTCTTT; cdr3_aa: CASRGQGDTEAFF
d_call: TRBD2; v_call: TRBV11-2; cdr3_length: 16; clone_size: .; j_call: TRBJ2-2; cdr3_nt: TGTGCCAGCAGCTTAATTGCGGGGGGGCCGATCGGGGAGCTGTTTTTT; cdr3_aa: CASSLIAGGPIGELFF
d_call: .; v_call: TRBV2; cdr3_length: 15; clone_size: once; j_call: TRBJ2-2; cdr3_nt: TGTGCCAGCAGTGAAGAACAGGGAGTCTTCGGGGAGCTGTTTTTT; cdr3_aa: CASSEEQGVFGELFF
d_call: TRBD2; v_call: TRBV3-1/TRBV3-2; cdr3_length: 19; clone_size: few; j_call: TRBJ2-3; cdr3_nt: TGTGCCAGCAGCCAATACCCCCCGGGACTAGCGGGGGGATCAGATACGCAGTATTTT; cdr3_aa: CASSQYPPGLAGGSDTQYF
d_call: .; v_call: TRBV7-2; cdr3_length: 18; clone_size: .; j_call: TRBJ1-3; cdr3_nt: TGTGCCAGCAGCTCTACGGGGGTTGGGGGTCTGGGTGGAAACACCATATATTTT; cdr3_aa: CASSSTGVGGLGGNTIYF
d_call: TRBD2; v_call: TRBV4-2; cdr3_length: 17; clone_size: .; j_call: TRBJ2-7; cdr3_nt: TGTGCCAGCAGCCTCGGGACTAGCGGGGGGATTGGGTACGAGCAGTACTTC; cdr3_aa: CASSLGTSGGIGYEQYF
d_call: TRBD1; v_call: TRBV28; cdr3_length: 20; clone_size: .; j_call: TRBJ1-5; cdr3_nt: TGTGCCAGCAGTTTATTAGGGACAGGGGGCCGGTTGTGGCGCAATCAGCCCCAGCATTTT; cdr3_aa: CASSLLGTGGRLWRNQPQHF
d_call: TRBD1; v_call: TRBV6-1; cdr3_length: 17; clone_size: .; j_call: TRBJ1-2; cdr3_nt: TGTGCCAGCAGTGAAGCGCGGGGGACAGGGGCCTACTATGGCTACACCTTC; cdr3_aa: CASSEARGTGAYYGYTF
d_call: TRBD2; v_call: TRBV28; cdr3_length: 15; clone_size: .; j_call: TRBJ2-1; cdr3_nt: TGTGCCAGCAGTTCAAAACTAGCGGGGTGGAATGAGCAGTTCTTC; cdr3_aa: CASSSKLAGWNEQFF
d_call: TRBD2; v_call: TRBV11-1; cdr3_length: 14; clone_size: .; j_call: TRBJ2-1; cdr3_nt: TGTGCCAGCAGCACGGGACTAGCGGCCAATGAGCAGTTCTTC; cdr3_aa: CASSTGLAANEQFF
d_call: TRBD2; v_call: TRBV5-1; cdr3_length: 14; clone_size: .; j_call: TRBJ2-3; cdr3_nt: TGCGCCAGCAGCTCCGGGGGGGTGGAAGATACGCAGTATTTT; cdr3_aa: CASSSGGVEDTQYF
d_call: .; v_call: TRBV19; cdr3_length: 12; clone_size: once; j_call: TRBJ1-1; cdr3_nt: TGTGCCAGTAGTCCTGGACTCCTTGAAGCTTTCTTT; cdr3_aa: CASSPGLLEAFF
d_call: .; v_call: TRBV5-1; cdr3_length: 13; clone_size: .; j_call: TRBJ2-2; cdr3_nt: TGCGCCAGCAGCTTGAAGGAGGTCGGGGAGCTGTTTTTT; cdr3_aa: CASSLKEVGELFF
d_call: .; v_call: TRBV6-6; cdr3_length: 11; clone_size: .; j_call: TRBJ1-1; cdr3_nt: TGTGCCAGCAACGGGGACACTGAAGCTTTCTTT; cdr3_aa: CASNGDTEAFF
d_call: .; v_call: TRBV7-2; cdr3_length: 15; clone_size: .; j_call: TRBJ1-1; cdr3_nt: TGTGCCAGCAGCTTAGGTGGTCGGGGGAACACTGAAGCTTTCTTT; cdr3_aa: CASSLGGRGNTEAFF
d_call: TRBD2; v_call: TRBV24-1; cdr3_length: 16; clone_size: .; j_call: TRBJ2-1; cdr3_nt: TGTGCCACCAGTGATCCCGGGACTAGCGGTCTCAATGAGCAGTTCTTC; cdr3_aa: CATSDPGTSGLNEQFF
d_call: .; v_call: TRBV6-5; cdr3_length: 14; clone_size: .; j_call: TRBJ1-1; cdr3_nt: TGTGCCAGCAGTTACTCCGAGGGGAACACTGAAGCTTTCTTT; cdr3_aa: CASSYSEGNTEAFF
d_call: .; v_call: TRBV19; cdr3_length: 17; clone_size: .; j_call: TRBJ1-6; cdr3_nt: TGTGCCAGGCTCGGAGGACGGATCGCTGTTTATAATTCACCCCTCCACTTT; cdr3_aa: CARLGGRIAVYNSPLHF
d_call: .; v_call: TRBV3-1/TRBV3-2; cdr3_length: 14; clone_size: few; j_call: TRBJ2-3; cdr3_nt: TGTGCCAGCAGCCCGGGTGAAGGTCCAGATACGCAGTATTTT; cdr3_aa: CASSPGEGPDTQYF
d_call: TRBD2; v_call: TRBV4-1; cdr3_length: 14; clone_size: .; j_call: TRBJ2-5; cdr3_nt: TGCGCCAGCAGCCAAACGGGAGGGGGGGAGACCCAGTACTTC; cdr3_aa: CASSQTGGGETQYF
d_call: .; v_call: TRBV24-1; cdr3_length: 15; clone_size: .; j_call: TRBJ2-1; cdr3_nt: TGTGCCACCAGTGAGGACCGCGCCTTTCAGGGTGAGCAGTTCTTC; cdr3_aa: CATSEDRAFQGEQFF
d_call: .; v_call: TRBV5-1; cdr3_length: 14; clone_size: .; j_call: TRBJ2-3; cdr3_nt: TGCGCCAGCAGCTTTGGAGGGAAGGAAGATACGCAGTATTTT; cdr3_aa: CASSFGGKEDTQYF
d_call: .; v_call: TRBV21-1; cdr3_length: 15; clone_size: medium-sized; j_call: TRBJ1-1; cdr3_nt: TGTGCCAGCAGCAAACTGGGACAGGGGGCAGCTGAAGCTTTCTTT; cdr3_aa: CASSKLGQGAAEAFF
d_call: .; v_call: TRBV5-6; cdr3_length: 15; clone_size: .; j_call: TRBJ2-5; cdr3_nt: TGTGCCAGCAGCTTGATCGGGGGTTCCGAGGAGACCCAGTACTTC; cdr3_aa: CASSLIGGSEETQYF
d_call: TRBD1; v_call: TRBV5-6; cdr3_length: 11; clone_size: .; j_call: TRBJ2-5; cdr3_nt: TGTGCCAGCAGCATGGGACAGGCATCCTACTTC; cdr3_aa: CASSMGQASYF
d_call: TRBD1; v_call: TRBV6-5; cdr3_length: 16; clone_size: .; j_call: TRBJ1-1; cdr3_nt: TGTGCCAGCAGTTCACAGGGGGCGCAGGTCTTGACTGAAGCTTTCTTT; cdr3_aa: CASSSQGAQVLTEAFF
d_call: .; v_call: TRBV3-1/TRBV3-2; cdr3_length: 14; clone_size: .; j_call: TRBJ2-4; cdr3_nt: TGTGCCAGCAGCCAAGGGGAGGGGGGGAACATTCAGTACTTC; cdr3_aa: CASSQGEGGNIQYF
d_call: .; v_call: TRBV7-2; cdr3_length: 11; clone_size: .; j_call: TRBJ2-5; cdr3_nt: TGTGCCAGCAGCCGGGGAGAGACCCAGTACTTC; cdr3_aa: CASSRGETQYF
d_call: TRBD1; v_call: TRBV2; cdr3_length: 15; clone_size: .; j_call: TRBJ2-7; cdr3_nt: TGTGCCAGCAGGGAGACAGGGGGCAGTCTCTACGAGCAGTACTTC; cdr3_aa: CASRETGGSLYEQYF
d_call: .; v_call: TRBV7-8; cdr3_length: 19; clone_size: .; j_call: TRBJ1-2; cdr3_nt: TGTGCCAGCAGCAGACGAGATGGCGGTGAGGACAAACAAAACTATGGCTACACCTTC; cdr3_aa: CASSRRDGGEDKQNYGYTF
d_call: TRBD1; v_call: TRBV5-1; cdr3_length: 14; clone_size: .; j_call: TRBJ1-2; cdr3_nt: TGCGCCAGCAGAATCACAGGGGGTTTCTATGGCTACACCTTC; cdr3_aa: CASRITGGFYGYTF
d_call: TRBD1; v_call: TRBV2; cdr3_length: 13; clone_size: .; j_call: TRBJ1-1; cdr3_nt: TGTGCCAGCAGTTTACAGGGGCGAACTGAAGCTTTCTTT; cdr3_aa: CASSLQGRTEAFF
d_call: .; v_call: TRBV4-2; cdr3_length: 12; clone_size: once; j_call: TRBJ1-5; cdr3_nt: TGTGCCAGCAGCCAAGATAGCCAGCCCCAGCATTTT; cdr3_aa: CASSQDSQPQHF
d_call: TRBD1; v_call: TRBV24-1; cdr3_length: 16; clone_size: .; j_call: TRBJ1-4; cdr3_nt: TGTGCCACCAGTGATTTGCCGGGACAGACTAATGAAAAACTGTTTTTT; cdr3_aa: CATSDLPGQTNEKLFF
d_call: .; v_call: TRBV2; cdr3_length: 13; clone_size: few; j_call: TRBJ1-4; cdr3_nt: TGTGCCAGCAGTGACAGGGAGGGAGAAAAACTGTTTTTT; cdr3_aa: CASSDREGEKLFF
d_call: .; v_call: TRBV7-2; cdr3_length: 15; clone_size: .; j_call: TRBJ2-3; cdr3_nt: TGTGCCAGCAGCTCCCGAGGCAGCACCACAGATACGCAGTATTTT; cdr3_aa: CASSSRGSTTDTQYF